Sequencing of this T cell receptor beta chain was carried out in a study of T cells in Graves' hyperthyroidism and ophthalmopathy. There were TCR beta CDR3 regions amplified from RNA transcripts. In the first-round RT-PCR of the TCR CDR3, the HTBI primer set was used. TCRdb reprocessed the multiplex PCR reads via MiXCR and lists one record per CDR3 protein. The sample comprises approximately 400,000 distinct CDR3 sequences, 15% to 19% of which are singletons, and approximately 14% rests with the top ten. The CDR3 has 12 amino acids. The V gene end was trimmed by 3 bases and the J gene end by 12 bases; junction bases not matched to a gene: 5. This clonotype was picked up many times.

Source material: blood. The clonotype was recovered from a woman under 30 with Graves' hyperthyroidism. The rearrangement joins TRBV12-3 or TRBV12-4 to TRBJ2-5; 9 bases are shared with TRBD1. The CDR3 DNA sequence: TGTGCCAGCAGTTTTGGACAGGGGTTTGAGTACTTC. Its translation is CASSFGQGFEYF.